There are a few counts of the clone carrying this TCR beta chain. The authors prepared the TCRbeta library with unique molecular identifiers. MiXCR, applied by TCRdb to the PCR reads, yields one record per CDR3 protein. The sample records approximately 590,000 distinct CDR3 sequences, roughly a tenth being singletons. The sample comes from a study of T-cell reconstitution after alpha-beta-depleted transplantation in children. This TCR came from a human donor who donated a stem cell graft to a child with acute myeloid leukemia. This sample comprised PBMCs from the stem cell graft donor, obtained from the stem cell graft.

This CDR3 is CSARNNARGTDTQYF. In DNA, the CDR3 is TGCAGTGCTAGAAACAACGCGCGGGGCACAGATACGCAGTATTTT. The chain couples TRBV20-1 to TRBJ2-3, with D tentatively TRBD2 (5 bases). Trimming cost V 2 bases and J 1 base, with 13 bases left between them. This CDR3 comprises 15 residues. Germline V CDR1 and CDR2: DFQATT, SNEGSKA (reference sequence).